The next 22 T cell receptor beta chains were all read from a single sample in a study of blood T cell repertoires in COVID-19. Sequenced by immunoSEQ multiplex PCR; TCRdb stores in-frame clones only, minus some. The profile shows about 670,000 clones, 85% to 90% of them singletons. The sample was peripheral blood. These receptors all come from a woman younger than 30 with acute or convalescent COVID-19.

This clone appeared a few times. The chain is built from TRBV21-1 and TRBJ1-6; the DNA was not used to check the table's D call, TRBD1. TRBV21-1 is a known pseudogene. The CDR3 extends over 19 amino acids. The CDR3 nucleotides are TGTGCCAGCAGCGAAGTAGGACAGCCATACAGCTCCTATAATTCACCCCTCCACTTT. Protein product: CASSEVGQPYSSYNSPLHF.

CDR3 amino acids: CASSQDQSTIYGYTF. The CDR3 DNA sequence: TGTGCCAGCAGCCAAGATCAAAGTACAATCTATGGCTACACCTTC. The chain joins TRBV4-2 to TRBJ1-2; D is undetermined. Germline loops: CDR1 LGHNA, CDR2 YNFKEQ. The CDR3 contains 15 residues. Trimming took 0 bases from V and 4 from J, leaving 12 bases between them.

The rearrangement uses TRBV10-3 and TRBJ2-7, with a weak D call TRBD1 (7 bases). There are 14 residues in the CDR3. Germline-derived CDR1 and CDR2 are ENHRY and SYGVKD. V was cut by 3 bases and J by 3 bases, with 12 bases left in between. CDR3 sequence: CAISETGEDYEQYF. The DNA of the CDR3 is TGTGCCATCAGTGAAACAGGGGAGGACTACGAGCAGTACTTC.

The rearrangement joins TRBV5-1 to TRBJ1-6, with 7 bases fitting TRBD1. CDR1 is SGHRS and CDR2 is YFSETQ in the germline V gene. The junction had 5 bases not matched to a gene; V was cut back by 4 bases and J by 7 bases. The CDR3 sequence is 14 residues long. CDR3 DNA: TGCGCCAGCAGCCGAGACAGGGCCAATTCACCCCTCCACTTT. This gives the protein CASSRDRANSPLHF.

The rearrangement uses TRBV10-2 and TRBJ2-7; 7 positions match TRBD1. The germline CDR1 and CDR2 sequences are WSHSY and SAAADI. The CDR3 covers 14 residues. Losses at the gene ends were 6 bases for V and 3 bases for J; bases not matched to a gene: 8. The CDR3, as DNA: TGCGCCAGCAGCCAGGACAGGTCCGGCTACGAGCAGTACTTC. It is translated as CASSQDRSGYEQYF.

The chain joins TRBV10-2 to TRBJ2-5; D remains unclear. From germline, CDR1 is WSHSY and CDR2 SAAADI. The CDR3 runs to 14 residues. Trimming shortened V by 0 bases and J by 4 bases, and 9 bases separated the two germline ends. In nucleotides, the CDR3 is TGCGCCAGCAGTGAGTCTCGGTTGGTAGAGACCCAGTACTTC. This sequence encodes CASSESRLVETQYF.

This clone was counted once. The DNA of the CDR3 is TGTGCCAGCAGTCTGGGGGAGGGGTCTGGAAACACCATATATTTT. It is translated as CASSLGEGSGNTIYF. The chain carries TRBV3-1 (or the pseudogene TRBV3-2) and TRBJ1-3; D may be TRBD1 (5 bases). This CDR3 contains 15 residues. Germline CDR1 LGHDT, CDR2 YNNKEL (reference sequence). The V and J ends lost 6 bases and 1 base respectively, with 13 bases between them.

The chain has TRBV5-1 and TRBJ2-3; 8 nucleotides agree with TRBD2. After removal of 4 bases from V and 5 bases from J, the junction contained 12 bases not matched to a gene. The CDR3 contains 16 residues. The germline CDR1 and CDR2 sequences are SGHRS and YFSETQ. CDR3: CASSGRASGGQDTQYF. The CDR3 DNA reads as TGCGCCAGCAGCGGCCGGGCGTCGGGGGGGCAAGATACGCAGTATTTT.

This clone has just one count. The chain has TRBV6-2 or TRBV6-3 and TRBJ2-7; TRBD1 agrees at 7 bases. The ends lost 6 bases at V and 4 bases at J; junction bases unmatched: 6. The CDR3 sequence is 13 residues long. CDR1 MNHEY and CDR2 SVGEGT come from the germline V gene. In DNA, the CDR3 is TGTGCCAGCAGCCTGGACAGGTTTTACGAGCAGTACTTC. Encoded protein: CASSLDRFYEQYF.

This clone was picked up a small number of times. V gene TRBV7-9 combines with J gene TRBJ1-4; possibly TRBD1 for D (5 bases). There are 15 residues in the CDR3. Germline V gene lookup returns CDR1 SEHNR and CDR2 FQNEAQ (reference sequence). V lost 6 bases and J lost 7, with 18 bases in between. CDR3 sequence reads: CASRRGTASGEKLFF. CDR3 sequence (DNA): TGTGCCAGCAGACGAGGGACGGCTAGCGGTGAAAAACTGTTTTTT.

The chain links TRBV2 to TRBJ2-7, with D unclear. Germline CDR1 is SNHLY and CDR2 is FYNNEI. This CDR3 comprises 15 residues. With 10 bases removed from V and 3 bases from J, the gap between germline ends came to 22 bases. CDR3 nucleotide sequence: TGTGCCATCCTCTGGTGGGCAGGTTCACTCTACGAGCAGTACTTC. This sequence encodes CAILWWAGSLYEQYF.

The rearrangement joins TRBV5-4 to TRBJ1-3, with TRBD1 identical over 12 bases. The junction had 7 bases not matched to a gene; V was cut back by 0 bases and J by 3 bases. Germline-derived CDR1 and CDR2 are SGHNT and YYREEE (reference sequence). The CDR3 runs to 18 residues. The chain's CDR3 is CASSLGPGTGGFGNTIYF. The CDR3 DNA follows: TGTGCCAGCAGCTTGGGGCCCGGGACAGGGGGCTTTGGAAACACCATATATTTT.

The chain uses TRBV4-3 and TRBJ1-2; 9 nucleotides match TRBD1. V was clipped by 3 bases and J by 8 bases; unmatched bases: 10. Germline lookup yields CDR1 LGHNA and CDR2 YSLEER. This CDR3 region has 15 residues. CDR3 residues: CASSHSTGTGFGYTF. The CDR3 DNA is TGCGCCAGCAGCCACTCAACCGGGACAGGGTTCGGCTACACCTTC.

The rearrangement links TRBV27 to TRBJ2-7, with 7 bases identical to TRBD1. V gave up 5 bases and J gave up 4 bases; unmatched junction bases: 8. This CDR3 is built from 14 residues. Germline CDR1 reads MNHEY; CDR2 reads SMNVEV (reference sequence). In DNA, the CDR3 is TGTGCCAGCAGTCCCGACAGGGTGTATTACGAGCAGTACTTC. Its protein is CASSPDRVYYEQYF.

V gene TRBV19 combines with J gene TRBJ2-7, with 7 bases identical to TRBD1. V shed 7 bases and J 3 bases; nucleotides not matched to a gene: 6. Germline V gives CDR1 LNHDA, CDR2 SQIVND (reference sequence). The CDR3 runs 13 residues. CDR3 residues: CASMGQGDYEQYF. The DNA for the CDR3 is TGTGCCAGTATGGGGCAGGGGGACTACGAGCAGTACTTC.

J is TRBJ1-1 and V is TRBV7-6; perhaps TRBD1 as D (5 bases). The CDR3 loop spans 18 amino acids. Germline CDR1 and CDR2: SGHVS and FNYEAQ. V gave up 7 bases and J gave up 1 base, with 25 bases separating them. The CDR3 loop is CASTTKPQGALGNTEAFF. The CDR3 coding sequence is TGTGCCAGCACCACCAAACCCCAGGGCGCTTTGGGGAACACTGAAGCTTTCTTT.

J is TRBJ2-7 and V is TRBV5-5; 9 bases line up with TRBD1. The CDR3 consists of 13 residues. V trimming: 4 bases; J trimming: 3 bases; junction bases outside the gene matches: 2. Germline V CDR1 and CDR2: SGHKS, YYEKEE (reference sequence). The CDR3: CASSAGQGYEQYF. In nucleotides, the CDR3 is TGTGCCAGCAGCGCGGGACAGGGCTACGAGCAGTACTTC. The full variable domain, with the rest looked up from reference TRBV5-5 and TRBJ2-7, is DAGVTQSPTHLIKTRGQQVTLRCSPISGHKSVSWYQQVLGQGPQFIFQYYEKEERGRGNFPDRFSARQFPNYSSELNVNALLLGDSALYLCASSAGQGYEQYFGPGTRLTVT.

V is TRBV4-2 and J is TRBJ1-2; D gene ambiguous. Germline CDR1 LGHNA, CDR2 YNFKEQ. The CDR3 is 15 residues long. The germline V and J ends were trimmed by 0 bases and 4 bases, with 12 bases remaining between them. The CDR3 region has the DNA TGTGCCAGCAGCCAAGAGTCGGGAGTCGGCTATGGCTACACCTTC. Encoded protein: CASSQESGVGYGYTF.

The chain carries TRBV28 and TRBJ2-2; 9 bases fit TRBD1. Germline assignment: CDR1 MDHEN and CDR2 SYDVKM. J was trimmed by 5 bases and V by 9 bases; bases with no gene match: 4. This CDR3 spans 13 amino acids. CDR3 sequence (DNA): TGTGCCAGGGGACAGGGTCTGACCGGGGAGCTGTTTTTT. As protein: CARGQGLTGELFF.

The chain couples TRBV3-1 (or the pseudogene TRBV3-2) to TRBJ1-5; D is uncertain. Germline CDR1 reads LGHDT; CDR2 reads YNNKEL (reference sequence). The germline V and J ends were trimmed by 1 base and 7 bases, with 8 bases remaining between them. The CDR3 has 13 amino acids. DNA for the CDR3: TGTGCCAGCAGCCAAGGCATCCGGCAGCCCCAGCATTTT. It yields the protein CASSQGIRQPQHF.

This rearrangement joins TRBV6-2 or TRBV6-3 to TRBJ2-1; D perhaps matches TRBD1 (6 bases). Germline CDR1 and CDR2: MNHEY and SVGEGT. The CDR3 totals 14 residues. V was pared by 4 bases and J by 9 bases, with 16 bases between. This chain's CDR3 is CASSSIGPQGEQFF. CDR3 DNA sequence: TGTGCCAGCAGTTCCATAGGTCCACAGGGTGAGCAGTTCTTC.

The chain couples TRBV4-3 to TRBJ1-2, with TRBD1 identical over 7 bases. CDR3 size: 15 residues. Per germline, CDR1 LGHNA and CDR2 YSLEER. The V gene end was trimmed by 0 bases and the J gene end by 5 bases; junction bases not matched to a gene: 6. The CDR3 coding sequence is TGCGCCAGCAGCCAAGATCCCAGGGGGGATTATGGCTACACCTTC. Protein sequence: CASSQDPRGDYGYTF.